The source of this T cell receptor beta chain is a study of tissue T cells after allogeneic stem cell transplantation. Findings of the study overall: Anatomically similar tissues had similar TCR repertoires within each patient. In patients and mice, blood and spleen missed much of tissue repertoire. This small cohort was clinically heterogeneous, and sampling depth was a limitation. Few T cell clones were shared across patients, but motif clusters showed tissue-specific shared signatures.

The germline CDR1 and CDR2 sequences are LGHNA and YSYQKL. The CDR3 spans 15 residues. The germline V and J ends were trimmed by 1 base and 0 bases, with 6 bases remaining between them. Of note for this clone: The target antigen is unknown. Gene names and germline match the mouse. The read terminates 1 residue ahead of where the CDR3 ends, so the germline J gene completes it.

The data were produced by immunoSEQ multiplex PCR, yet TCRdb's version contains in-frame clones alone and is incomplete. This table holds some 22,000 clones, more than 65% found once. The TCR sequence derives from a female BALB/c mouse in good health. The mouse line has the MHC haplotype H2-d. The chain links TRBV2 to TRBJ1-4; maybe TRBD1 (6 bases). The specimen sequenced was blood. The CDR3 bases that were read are TGTGCCAGCAGCCAAGGGACAGTTTCCAACGAAAGATTATTT. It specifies CASSQGTVSNERLF. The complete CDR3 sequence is CASSQGTVSNERLFF. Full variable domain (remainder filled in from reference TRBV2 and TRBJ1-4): DPKIIQKPKYLVAVTGSEKILICEQYLGHNAMYWYRQSAKKPLEFMFSYSYQKLMDNQTASSRFQPQSSKKNHLDLQITALKPDDSATYFCASSQGTVSNERLFFGHGTKLSVL.